The 16 T cell receptor beta chains below come from one sample, sequenced in a study of T cell repertoires in cytomegalovirus infection. TCRdb re-called the reads with MiXCR, one entry per CDR3 protein. This table has around 450,000 distinct CDR3 sequences, roughly 10% appearing once. Sequenced sample: PBMCs. Every receptor here comes from a human donor in good health (CMV status not recorded). Some clones in this sample may be carry-over from other donors' samples.

This clonotype was detected ten times or more. The genes are TRBV12-3 or TRBV12-4 and TRBJ2-3, with 8 bases identical to TRBD2. The CDR3 has 16 residues. J gave up 3 bases and V 3 bases, and 8 bases lay outside the gene matches. Here the CDR3 DNA reads TGTGCCAGCAGTTTTTCGGGCGGGGGGCGAACAGATACGCAGTATTTT. Residues: CASSFSGGGRTDTQYF.

This clonotype appeared many times. The chain recombines TRBV19 with TRBJ2-1; 8 bases fit TRBD1. From germline, CDR1 is LNHDA and CDR2 SQIVND (reference sequence). CDR3 size: 16 residues. After removal of 6 bases from V and 0 bases from J, the junction contained 7 bases not matched to a gene. The CDR3 protein is CASSKLTGGSYNEQFF. The CDR3, as DNA: TGTGCCAGTAGCAAACTCACAGGGGGCTCCTACAATGAGCAGTTCTTC. Variable domain in full (rest from reference TRBV19 and TRBJ2-1): DGGITQSPKYLFRKEGQNVTLSCEQNLNHDAMYWYRQDPGQGLRLIYYSQIVNDFQKGDIAEGYSVSREKKESFPLTVTSAQKNPTAFYLCASSKLTGGSYNEQFFGPGTRLTVL.

As to this clonotype: This may arise from a read error, as a much more abundant clone is one base away. The CDR3 protein is CAISGDQQGGNTIYF. The CDR3 nucleotides read TGTGCCATCAGTGGGGACCAGCAAGGTGGAAACACCATATATTTT. This chain links TRBV10-3 with TRBJ1-3, with a possible D match to TRBD1 (5 bases). The germline CDR1 and CDR2 sequences are ENHRY and SYGVKD. Trimming took off 4 bases at V and 3 bases at J, with 13 bases between the two ends. The CDR3 consists of 15 residues.

This clonotype was counted a few times. The rearrangement joins TRBV2 to TRBJ1-2; TRBD1 might be the D (5 bases). This CDR3 region has 13 residues. V was cut by 2 bases and J by 2 bases, with 6 bases left in between. CDR1 and CDR2 (germline): SNHLY, FYNNEI. Here the CDR3 reads CASSEKGNYGYTF. DNA for the CDR3: TGTGCCAGCAGTGAAAAGGGGAACTATGGCTACACCTTC.

With regard to this clonotype: This may come from a read error, since a much larger clone is one base off. This chain links TRBV6-5 with TRBJ1-5; TRBD1 agrees at 8 bases. With 6 bases clipped from V and 1 base from J, the junction kept 8 bases outside the gene matches. CDR1 is MNHEY and CDR2 is SVGAGI in the germline V gene. The CDR3 totals 16 residues. The CDR3 DNA is TGTGCCAGCAGCACTTCCAGGGGGCTCAGCAATCAGCCCCAGCATTTT. The encoded protein is CASSTSRGLSNQPQHF.

At least ten counts were recorded for this clonotype. This chain connects TRBV2 to TRBJ1-1; D remains unclear. Per the germline V gene, CDR1 is SNHLY and CDR2 is FYNNEI. This CDR3 has 13 amino acids. Trimming cost V 6 bases and J 3 bases, with 11 bases left between them. CDR3 DNA: TGTGCCAGCAGGGAGTACCGGGACACTGAAGCTTTCTTT. This translates into CASREYRDTEAFF. Full variable domain (missing parts from reference TRBV2 and TRBJ1-1): EPEVTQTPSHQVTQMGQEVILRCVPISNHLYFYWYRQILGQKVEFLVSFYNNEISEKSEIFDDQFSVERPDGSNFTLKIRSTKLEDSAMYFCASREYRDTEAFFGQGTRLTVV.

This clonotype was detected many times. The rearrangement links TRBV11-2 to TRBJ2-6, with unresolved D. The CDR3 is 16 residues long. Trimming removed 6 bases from V and 0 bases from J, with 12 bases in between. The germline V gene has CDR1 SGHAT and CDR2 FQNNGV. CDR3 DNA: TGTGCCAGCAGTCGTCTTGCGAGCTCTGGGGCCAACGTCCTGACTTTC. It is translated as CASSRLASSGANVLTF.

There are many counts of this clonotype. The genes are TRBV6-1 and TRBJ2-3, with TRBD2 matching 10 bases. Per the germline V gene, CDR1 is MNHNS and CDR2 is SASEGT. Trimming at V came to 5 bases and at J to 3 bases, leaving 8 bases not matched to a gene. CDR3 size: 16 residues. The CDR3 spells CASSSDTSGVTDTQYF. The CDR3 nucleotides read TGTGCCAGCAGTTCTGACACTAGCGGGGTAACAGATACGCAGTATTTT.

J is TRBJ1-5 and V is TRBV12-3 or TRBV12-4, with 7 bases identical to TRBD1. The CDR3 contains 14 residues. The V segment lost 5 bases and the J segment 5 bases; nucleotides outside the gene matches: 6. The CDR3 is CASSRGQIYQPQHF. As DNA, the CDR3 is TGTGCCAGCAGTCGGGGACAGATTTATCAGCCCCAGCATTTT.

This clonotype showed up many times. The chain carries TRBV28 and TRBJ2-7; TRBD2 matches at 7 bases. V gave up 7 bases and J gave up 0 bases; unmatched junction bases: 9. CDR3 length equals 15 residues. Germline V gene lookup returns CDR1 MDHEN and CDR2 SYDVKM. CDR3 DNA: TGTGCCAGCATCCCGGGGGAGGGTGTCTCCTACGAGCAGTACTTC. Amino acid sequence: CASIPGEGVSYEQYF.

This chain connects TRBV10-3 to TRBJ2-1; 10 bases map to TRBD2. CDR1 and CDR2 from the germline V gene are ENHRY and SYGVKD. The J segment lost 9 bases and the V segment lost 0 bases, leaving 11 bases of the junction unmatched. This CDR3 spans 17 amino acids. The CDR3 coding sequence is TGTGCCATCAGTGAGTCGGGGTCGGGGACTAGCGTGGGTGAGCAGTTCTTC. This sequence encodes CAISESGSGTSVGEQFF.

This clonotype was counted ten times or more. The chain couples TRBV19 to TRBJ2-1; D ambiguous. V was pared by 5 bases and J by 3 bases, with 14 bases between. CDR3 length: 15 amino acids. CDR1 is LNHDA, CDR2 SQIVND, per germline (reference sequence). In nucleotides, the CDR3 is TGTGCCAGTAGTTCTCCCGGAGTTTACTACAATGAGCAGTTCTTC. Protein product: CASSSPGVYYNEQFF.

This clonotype was found a few times. The chain joins TRBV2 to TRBJ1-3; D is unresolved. Germline lookup yields CDR1 SNHLY and CDR2 FYNNEI. The CDR3 is 16 amino acids. Trimming shortened V by 1 base and J by 0 bases, and 10 bases separated the two germline ends. The CDR3 region has the DNA TGTGCCAGCAGTGAAGATAAAGGGTTCTCTGGAAACACCATATATTTT. Translating gives CASSEDKGFSGNTIYF.

This clonotype was recorded at least ten times. This CDR3 reads CASSSITGNTGELFF. In DNA, the CDR3 is TGTGCCAGCAGCTCCATAACAGGGAACACCGGGGAGCTGTTTTTT. This sequence joins TRBV7-9 and TRBJ2-2; TRBD1 is a possible D gene (5 bases). The CDR3 length is 15 residues. The V gene lost 4 bases and the J gene lost 1 base, with 10 bases spanning the gap. CDR1 SEHNR and CDR2 FQNEAQ come from the germline V gene (reference sequence).

The chain employs TRBV27 and TRBJ1-3; the match to TRBD1 covers 10 bases. With V trimmed by 5 bases and J by 4 bases, 8 bases remained unmatched. Germline V lookup: CDR1 MNHEY, CDR2 SMNVEV (reference sequence). The CDR3 sequence is 16 residues long. The CDR3 loop reads CASSPDRGLSGNTIYF. CDR3 nucleotides: TGTGCCAGCAGTCCCGACAGGGGGCTGTCCGGAAACACCATATATTTT.

This clonotype showed up just a few times. This rearrangement joins TRBV2 to TRBJ1-5, with D possibly being TRBD1 (5 bases). V was trimmed by 4 bases and J by 6 bases, leaving 10 bases between them. There are 13 residues in the CDR3. CDR1 and CDR2 from the germline V gene are SNHLY and FYNNEI. CDR3 region: CASSVQGSQPQHF. CDR3 coding DNA: TGTGCCAGCAGTGTGCAGGGAAGTCAGCCCCAGCATTTT.